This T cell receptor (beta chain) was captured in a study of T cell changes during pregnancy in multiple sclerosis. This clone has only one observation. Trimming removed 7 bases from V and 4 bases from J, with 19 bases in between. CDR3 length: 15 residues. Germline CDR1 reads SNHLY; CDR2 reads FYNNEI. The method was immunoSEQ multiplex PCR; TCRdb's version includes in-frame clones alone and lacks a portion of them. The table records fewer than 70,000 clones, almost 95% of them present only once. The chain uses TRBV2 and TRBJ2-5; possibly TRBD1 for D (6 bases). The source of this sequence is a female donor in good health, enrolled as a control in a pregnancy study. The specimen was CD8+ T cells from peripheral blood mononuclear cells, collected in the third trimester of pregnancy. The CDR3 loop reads CASTRDTLGVETQYF. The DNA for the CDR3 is TGTGCCAGCACTCGGGACACCCTGGGGGTAGAGACCCAGTACTTC. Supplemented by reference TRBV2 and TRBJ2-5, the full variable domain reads EPEVTQTPSHQVTQMGQEVILRCVPISNHLYFYWYRQILGQKVEFLVSFYNNEISEKSEIFDDQFSVERPDGSNFTLKIRSTKLEDSAMYFCASTRDTLGVETQYFGPGTRLLVL.